The next 4 T cell receptor beta chains were all read from a single sample in a study of CD8+CD57+ T cells in acquired aplastic anemia. Profiling of TCR beta VDJ combinations and CDR3 sequences used genomic DNA as template. One entry per CDR3 protein, called by TCRdb with MiXCR from the reads. The sample yields about 75,000 distinct CDR3 sequences, less than 85% seen once. Flow cytometry had shown expanded CD8+CD57+ cells in the patients chosen for sequencing. Sequencing was done on a sample of sorted CD4+, CD8+, or CD8+CD57+ T cells (not recorded which) from PBMCs. The receptor set was obtained from a human donor with aplastic anemia.

The gene calls are TRBV2 and TRBJ1-2, with unresolved D. The ends were cut back, 7 bases at V and 2 bases at J, with 11 bases in the middle. This CDR3 region has 13 residues. Germline V gene sequence: CDR1 SNHLY, CDR2 FYNNEI. The DNA for the CDR3 is TGTGCCAGCACTAGAGCCTGGAACTATGGCTACACCTTC. This sequence encodes CASTRAWNYGYTF.

CDR3 sequence (DNA): TGTGCCAGCACCCTACAGGGGTCCACTGAAGCTTTCTTT. This encodes CASTLQGSTEAFF. J is TRBJ1-1 and V is TRBV7-9, with 7 bases lining up with TRBD1. Unmatched junction bases numbered 6, after V lost 7 bases and J lost 4 bases. The germline CDR1 and CDR2 sequences are SEHNR and FQNEAQ (reference sequence). The CDR3 loop spans 13 amino acids.

The rearrangement links TRBV7-9 to TRBJ2-7; 7 bases are a match to TRBD1. CDR3 size: 12 residues. Germline trimming cut 5 bases from V and 7 bases from J; bases unmatched to any gene: 5. CDR1 is SEHNR, CDR2 FQNEAQ, per germline (reference sequence). CDR3 protein: CASSRQGWEQYF. The CDR3 DNA follows: TGTGCCAGCAGCCGACAGGGTTGGGAGCAGTACTTC.

V gene TRBV15 combines with J gene TRBJ2-7; possibly TRBD1 for D (6 bases). V was trimmed by 0 bases and J by 3 bases, leaving 12 bases between them. CDR1 and CDR2 from the germline V gene are LNHNV and YYDKDF (reference sequence). The CDR3 sequence is 15 residues long. For the CDR3, the DNA is TGTGCCACCAGCAGAGATCGGGCAGGGGTCTACGAGCAGTACTTC. Translating gives CATSRDRAGVYEQYF.